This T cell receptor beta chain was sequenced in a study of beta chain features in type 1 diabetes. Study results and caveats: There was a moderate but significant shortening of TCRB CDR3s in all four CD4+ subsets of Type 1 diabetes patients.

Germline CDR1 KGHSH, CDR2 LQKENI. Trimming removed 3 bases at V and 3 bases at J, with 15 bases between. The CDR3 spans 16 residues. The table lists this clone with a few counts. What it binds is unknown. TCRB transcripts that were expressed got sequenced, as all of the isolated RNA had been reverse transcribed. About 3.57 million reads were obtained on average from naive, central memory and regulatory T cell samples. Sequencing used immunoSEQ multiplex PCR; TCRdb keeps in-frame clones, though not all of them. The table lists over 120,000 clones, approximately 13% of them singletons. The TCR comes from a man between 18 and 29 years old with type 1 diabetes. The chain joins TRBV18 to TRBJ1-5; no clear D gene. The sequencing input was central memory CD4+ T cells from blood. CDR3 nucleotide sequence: TGTGCCAGCTCACCCAGCCCGTCAGGCAACAATCAGCCCCAGCATTTT. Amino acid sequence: CASSPSPSGNNQPQHF.